A single sample is the source of the 2 T cell receptor beta chains below, sequenced in a study of blood T cells in healthy people across ages. A second roughly 7 to 11 cycle PCR used barcoded and J-beta primers. TCRdb re-analysed the 5' RACE reads in MiXCR, keeping a single row per CDR3 protein. The table lists some 920,000 distinct CDR3 sequences, approximately 50% of them singletons, with about 22% in the top ten. Material for sequencing was blood. The receptors shown here come from a woman aged 60 to 75 in good health.

Only a few counts were recorded for this clonotype. This chain connects TRBV9 to TRBJ2-7; D is ambiguous. The CDR3 has 14 residues. Germline-derived CDR1 and CDR2 are SGDLS and YYNGEE. The germline V and J ends were trimmed by 4 bases and 7 bases, with 18 bases remaining between them. CDR3 DNA sequence: TGTGCCAGCAGCCCGGAAACCGCTCTACGGGAGCAGTACTTC. Its translation is CASSPETALREQYF.

The rearrangement links TRBV20-1 to TRBJ2-1, with 9 bases fitting TRBD2. V was pared by 3 bases and J by 5 bases, with 8 bases of the junction left unmatched. The CDR3 extends over 15 amino acids. The V gene's germline CDR1 is DFQATT and CDR2 SNEGSKA (reference sequence). CDR3 DNA sequence: TGCAGTGCTAGCCCAGCGGGAGGCTTACACAATGAGCAGTTCTTC. Amino acid sequence: CSASPAGGLHNEQFF.